The rows below give T cell receptor beta chains drawn from one sample of a study of T cells in Graves' hyperthyroidism and ophthalmopathy. TCRdb reprocessed the multiplex PCR reads via MiXCR and lists one record per CDR3 protein. Of hundreds of thousands of distinct CDR3 sequences listed, more than 15% are singletons. The sample taken for sequencing was blood. The receptors shown here come from a woman aged 18-35 years with Graves' hyperthyroidism that later progressed to Graves' ophthalmopathy. CDR3s include the opening cysteine and the closing phenylalanine or tryptophan. Fields, in order: V gene, J gene, clone size, D gene, CDR3 protein, CDR3 DNA. A D gene is named only where the DNA matches it firmly. The size field is filled for only some rows; it gives once, few, many or a size class.

TRBV20-1	TRBJ2-3	many	-	CSARDFVTDTQYF	TGCAGTGCGAGGGACTTTGTCACAGATACGCAGTATTTT
TRBV20-1	TRBJ1-6	-	TRBD1	CSARRDRETYNPPLHF	TGCAGTGCTAGACGGGACAGGGAGACCTATAATCCACCCCTCCACTTT
TRBV25-1	TRBJ1-5	-	-	CASSLGSHNQPQHF	TGTGCCAGCAGTCTCGGTAGCCACAATCAGCCCCAGCATTTT
TRBV18	TRBJ2-4	-	-	CASSPAVEGQNIQYF	TGTGCCAGCTCACCAGCGGTAGAAGGCCAAAACATTCAGTACTTC
TRBV2	TRBJ2-5	many	TRBD1	CASPGQGNQETQYF	TGTGCCAGCCCGGGACAGGGGAATCAAGAGACCCAGTACTTC
TRBV28	TRBJ2-1	many	TRBD2	CASSEGGSSYNEQFF	TGTGCCAGCAGCGAGGGCGGGAGCTCCTACAATGAGCAGTTCTTC
TRBV5-1	TRBJ2-1	few	-	CASSLENTFYNEQFF	TGCGCCAGCAGCTTGGAAAACACCTTCTACAATGAGCAGTTCTTC
TRBV6-1	TRBJ2-5	-	-	CASSEYKTAEETQYF	TGTGCCAGCAGTGAATATAAGACGGCTGAAGAGACCCAGTACTTC
TRBV9	TRBJ2-5	-	TRBD2	CASSRGRAAETQYF	TGTGCCAGCTCGCGAGGGAGGGCCGCAGAGACCCAGTACTTC
TRBV7-9	TRBJ2-1	-	TRBD2	CASSLALTSGSGDEQFF	TGTGCCAGCAGCTTAGCCTTAACTAGCGGGAGCGGAGATGAGCAGTTCTTC
TRBV11-2	TRBJ2-1	-	TRBD1	CASRVRDRAANEQFF	TGTGCCAGCAGGGTCCGGGACAGGGCGGCCAATGAGCAGTTCTTC
TRBV3-1	TRBJ2-2	many	TRBD2	CASESGSGAGELFF	TGTGCCAGCGAAAGCGGGAGCGGCGCCGGGGAGCTGTTTTTT
TRBV28	TRBJ2-7	many	-	CASSPGRSYEQYF	TGTGCCAGCAGCCCGGGGAGGAGCTACGAGCAGTACTTC
TRBV27	TRBJ2-3	many	TRBD2	CASSLYSGRESDTQYF	TGTGCCAGCAGTCTCTATAGCGGGAGGGAATCCGATACGCAGTATTTT
TRBV28	TRBJ1-5	few	-	CASSWSQASNQPQHF	TGTGCCAGCAGTTGGTCGCAGGCCAGCAATCAGCCCCAGCATTTT
TRBV19	TRBJ1-5	-	TRBD1	CATARGGRGQPQHF	TGTGCCACCGCGAGAGGGGGCAGGGGTCAGCCCCAGCATTTT
TRBV19	TRBJ2-1	few	-	CASSILQRYNEQFF	TGTGCCAGTAGTATCCTTCAGCGCTACAATGAGCAGTTCTTC
TRBV3-1	TRBJ2-7	many	-	CASSHRGFGEQYF	TGTGCCAGCAGCCACCGCGGATTCGGCGAGCAGTACTTC
TRBV2	TRBJ2-7	few	TRBD1	CASSATGSYEQYF	TGTGCCAGCAGTGCGACAGGGTCCTACGAGCAGTACTTC
TRBV14	TRBJ2-3	many	-	CASSHLVTGTDTQYF	TGTGCCAGCAGCCATTTGGTAACGGGGACAGATACGCAGTATTTT
TRBV6-5	TRBJ1-5	many	-	CASSAETGLPDSNQPQHF	TGTGCCAGCAGTGCCGAAACGGGACTACCGGATAGCAATCAGCCCCAGCATTTT
TRBV4-3	TRBJ2-1	few	TRBD2	CASSQAGTSRFYNEQFF	TGCGCCAGCAGCCAAGCGGGGACTAGCAGATTCTACAATGAGCAGTTCTTC
TRBV3-2	TRBJ1-6	many	-	CASSQDGTYNSPLHF	TGTGCCAGCAGCCAAGACGGGACATATAATTCACCCCTCCACTTT
TRBV28	TRBJ2-1	-	TRBD2	CASSSLAETYNEQFF	TGTGCCAGCAGTAGTCTAGCGGAAACCTACAATGAGCAGTTCTTC
TRBV7-8	TRBJ1-1	many	-	CASSSDREAFF	TGTGCCAGCAGCTCCGACAGGGAAGCTTTCTTT
TRBV7-8	TRBJ2-7	few	-	CASSELRRSSYEQYF	TGTGCCAGCAGTGAACTTCGCAGGAGCTCCTACGAGCAGTACTTC
TRBV4-1	TRBJ1-1	few	TRBD1	CASSHTTGYDTEAFF	TGCGCCAGCAGCCACACGACAGGGTATGACACTGAAGCTTTCTTT
TRBV2	TRBJ2-3	many	TRBD1	CASGAGGLLSTDTQYF	TGTGCCAGCGGGGCAGGGGGCCTCCTTAGCACAGATACGCAGTATTTT
TRBV29-1	TRBJ1-1	many	TRBD1	CSVETWEGRGLVNGEAFF	TGCAGCGTTGAAACCTGGGAGGGCAGGGGGCTAGTGAACGGTGAAGCTTTCTTT
TRBV20-1	TRBJ2-7	many	-	CSASRQGGSYEQYF	TGCAGTGCTAGCAGACAGGGAGGCTCCTACGAGCAGTACTTC
TRBV18	TRBJ2-5	-	TRBD2	CASSPIPSGGNQETQYF	TGTGCCAGCTCACCTATCCCTAGCGGGGGAAACCAAGAGACCCAGTACTTC
TRBV13	TRBJ1-1	many	-	CASRIEGGDHKNTEAFF	TGTGCCAGCAGAATAGAAGGAGGGGACCATAAGAACACTGAAGCTTTCTTT
TRBV5-1	TRBJ2-1	few	TRBD1	CASSSKQGWDEQFF	TGCGCCAGCAGCTCAAAACAGGGGTGGGATGAGCAGTTCTTC
TRBV4-3	TRBJ2-7	many	-	CASSHAYGGRLHYEQYF	TGCGCCAGCAGTCACGCCTATGGTGGAAGACTCCATTACGAGCAGTACTTC
TRBV14	TRBJ1-4	-	TRBD1	CASSHGGQGSVEKLFF	TGTGCCAGCAGCCATGGAGGACAGGGGTCAGTTGAAAAACTGTTTTTT
TRBV27	TRBJ1-6	few	-	CASSIRGSGDSPLHF	TGTGCCAGCAGTATCCGGGGCTCTGGGGATTCACCCCTCCACTTT
TRBV15	TRBJ2-3	-	-	CATSGGGSRSDTQYF	TGTGCCACCAGCGGTGGGGGGAGTAGGTCAGATACGCAGTATTTT
TRBV20-1	TRBJ2-7	many	TRBD1	CSARWGTGVHEQYF	TGCAGTGCTAGATGGGGGACAGGGGTCCACGAGCAGTACTTC
TRBV5-6	TRBJ2-3	many	TRBD2	CASVGLAGEDTQYF	TGTGCCAGCGTGGGACTAGCGGGAGAGGATACGCAGTATTTT
TRBV27	TRBJ2-2	many	-	CASSQSGELFF	TGTGCCAGCAGCCAGTCCGGGGAGCTGTTTTTT
TRBV2	TRBJ2-5	many	TRBD1	CASLIGQVGYQETQYF	TGTGCCAGCCTTATAGGACAGGTCGGGTACCAAGAGACCCAGTACTTC